This T cell receptor (beta chain) was sequenced during a study of beta chain features in type 1 diabetes. Notes on the study in general: Overrepresentation of cells with high TCR expression could result from cDNA sequencing. All four CD4+ subsets of Type 1 diabetes patients contained TCRB CDR3s that were moderately but significantly shorter.

The authors reverse transcribed all of the isolated RNA, so sequencing captured expressed TCRB transcripts. The data were produced by immunoSEQ multiplex PCR, yet TCRdb's version contains in-frame clones alone and is incomplete. This sample has 120,000 or so clones, with about a sixth found just once. About this clone itself: Its cognate antigen is unknown.

Trimming cost V 2 bases and J 5 bases; bases outside gene matches: 18. Per germline, CDR1 SNHLY and CDR2 FYNNEI. CDR3 length equals 19 residues. The TCR was taken from a man aged 25 to 45 with type 1 diabetes. What was sequenced was central memory CD4+ T cells from blood. This chain links TRBV2 with TRBJ2-1; 7 bases fit TRBD1. DNA of the CDR3: TGTGCCAGCAGTGAATGGGACAGTGAACCCTTTTGGGGTGACAATGAGCAGTTCTTC. Residues: CASSEWDSEPFWGDNEQFF.